This T cell receptor beta chain is from a study of T cell responses to AZD1222 COVID-19 vaccine (dated by TCRdb to the early 2020s). In the study overall: AZD1222 recipients whose second dose came at about 4 weeks and those whose second dose came at about 12 weeks were combined into one group, since spike-specific TCR depth and breadth did not differ between the two schedules. Enrollment into the trials was organized by age into subgroups of 18-55, 56-69 and 70-plus years, and those subgroups contained about 160, 30 and 59 TCR-sequenced participants, respectively. A total of approximately 240 trial participants underwent TCR sequencing, of whom roughly 210 received two doses of AZD1222 and around 25 received two doses of the MenACWY control vaccine.

Notes on this clone: Its recognized antigen is unknown. No base qualities exist here, and no much larger clone lies one base off it.

The V end gives up 5 bases and the J end 4 bases, leaving 4 bases in the junction not matched to a gene. Spanning cysteine to phenylalanine, the CDR3 consists of 15 amino acids. The entry retains the CDR3 DNA only, 45 bases that are in frame from base 1. The germline V gene (reference sequence) specifies LGHDT as CDR1 and YNNKEL as CDR2. The CDR3 regions of human TCRbeta chains were analyzed by immunosequencing. As for how the authors treated the data: Repertoire TCRs were matched against a reference library of SARS-CoV-2-specific TCRs generated with the MIRA antigen-specificity platform. Breadth was defined as the fraction of unique TCRs that were SARS-CoV-2-associated, and depth was defined as the fraction of total T cells that were SARS-CoV-2-associated. Using the MIRA data, each spike-specific TCR was mapped to the spike region that the TCR reacts to and placed in a CD4 or CD8 class. Log10-transformed breadth and depth values were compared by one-way ANOVA with Sidak's multiple comparisons tests. TCRdb took this table from immuneACCESS and kept in-frame rearrangements with V and J called. Such tables lack part of the clones; where checked against another copy, unresolved V genes explain under half of the gap, and the rest is unexplained. From that table come the V and J calls and clone size; the DNA was used to work out D and trimming. In this sample the table shows 110,000 to 150,000 clones, roughly nine tenths of which occur a single time. About 3.7% of the sample lies in the top ten.

The time point label on this specimen signifies: baseline before first vaccination. Samples from vaccinated people were obtained from the UK trials COV001 and COV002, which included a single-blind randomized controlled phase 2/3 trial of AZD1222 (ChAdOx1 nCoV-19) in healthy adults. For TCRbeta chain sequencing, PBMC samples from trial participants were taken at day 0 and at day 28 after the second dose. General findings and caveats noted by the study authors: No day 14 peak-response samples were available, so repertoires were characterized only after the peak T cell response. Conclusions about previously exposed vaccinees were limited because only 5 or 6 AZD1222 recipients were SARS-CoV-2 seropositive at baseline. Reportedly, close to half of the unique spike-specific TCRs recognized epitopes lying outside the regions that are mutated in the B.1.351 and B.1.1.7 variants. After two AZD1222 doses, spike-specific TCR breadth and depth were significantly higher than at day 0 and than in MenACWY recipients. Participants were mostly white British, with more females than males. The authors suggested clonal diversity may have been underestimated. The whole spike protein was spanned by vaccine-associated CD4 TCRs, and dominant responses were seen in regions 160-218 and 743-854. In the small 56-69-year group, the increase in depth fell short of significance, most likely because of low power.

The receptor comes from an adult in good health. The rearrangement combines TRBV3-1 (or the pseudogene TRBV3-2) with TRBJ1-5; TRBD1 agrees with 11 junctional bases. Sequencing was performed on peripheral blood, taken on day 0 of AZD1222 vaccination. The DNA is TGTGCCAGCAGCTCCGGGACAGGGGGTAATCAGCCCCAGCATTTT. Its protein is CASSSGTGGNQPQHF.